This paragraph reports one T cell receptor (beta chain). These data are taken from a study of early T cells in non-severe SARS-CoV-2 infection. Whole-study context: Unsorted whole-blood RNA was sequenced in bulk, leaving chains unpaired.

The germline V gene encodes CDR1 MNHNS and CDR2 SASEGT. The CDR3 contains 12 residues. Trimming left V 4 bases short and J 5 bases short, with 9 bases between. MiXCR, run by TCRdb on the 5' RACE reads, gives a single entry per CDR3 protein. Here the sample spans tens of thousands of distinct CDR3 sequences, over 3.5% being singletons. The sequence came from an adult who was a healthcare worker with PCR-confirmed SARS-CoV-2 infection or an uninfected control (not recorded which). This chain links TRBV6-1 with TRBJ2-7; D is ambiguous. Sequencing was done on a sample of whole blood. The CDR3 DNA reads as TGTGCCAGCAGTGTGCTAGACCACGAGCAGTACTTC. Translating gives CASSVLDHEQYF.